This T cell receptor beta chain was sequenced during a study of shared clonotypes between healthy human individuals. The investigators split CD4+ cells into a CD45RA+ naive subset and a CD45RA-negative memory subset. The germline V gene has CDR1 LNHDA and CDR2 SQIVND (reference sequence). V gave up 4 bases and J gave up 4 bases; unmatched junction bases: 9. This CDR3 has 15 amino acids. The authors distributed each subset's genomic DNA evenly over several immunoSEQ plates. The method was immunoSEQ multiplex PCR; TCRdb's version includes in-frame clones alone and lacks a portion of them. The sample has some 1,100,000 clones, around three quarters seen once. This clone was counted only a few times. Its antigen is unidentified. Findings and caveats of the study: Non-shared clonotypes displayed generation probabilities falling below those of clonotypes present in all four donors.

The origin of this receptor is a man between 18 and 35 years old in good health. Some clones in this sample may be carry-over from other donors' samples. V is TRBV19 and J is TRBJ1-2, with TRBD1 matching 7 bases. Sequenced material: memory CD4+ T cells from PBMCs. Subset: CD45RA-negative fraction. CDR3 sequence: CASSTLGAGGYGYTF. The CDR3 coding sequence is TGTGCCAGTAGTACCCTCGGGGCAGGGGGCTATGGCTACACCTTC.